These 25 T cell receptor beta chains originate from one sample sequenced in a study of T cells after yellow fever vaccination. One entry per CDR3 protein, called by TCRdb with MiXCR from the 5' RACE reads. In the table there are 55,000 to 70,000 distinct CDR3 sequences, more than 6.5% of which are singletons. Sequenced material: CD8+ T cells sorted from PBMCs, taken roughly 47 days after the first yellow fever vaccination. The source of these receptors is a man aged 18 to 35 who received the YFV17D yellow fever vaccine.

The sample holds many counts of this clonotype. The DNA of the CDR3 is TGCAGCGTTGACCTTTCCCAGAGTAACTATGGCTACACCTTC. This sequence encodes CSVDLSQSNYGYTF. This chain joins TRBV29-1 and TRBJ1-2, with D uncertain. The V and J ends lost 3 bases and 1 base respectively, with 12 bases between them. The CDR3 totals 14 residues. Germline V CDR1 and CDR2: SQVTM, ANQGSEA.

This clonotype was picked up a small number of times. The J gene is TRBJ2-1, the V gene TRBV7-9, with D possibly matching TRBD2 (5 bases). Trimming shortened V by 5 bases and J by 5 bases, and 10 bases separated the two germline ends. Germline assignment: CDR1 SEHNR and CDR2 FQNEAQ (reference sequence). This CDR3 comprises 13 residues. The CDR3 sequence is CASSPAGNNEQFF. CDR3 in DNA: TGTGCCAGCAGCCCCGCGGGCAACAATGAGCAGTTCTTC.

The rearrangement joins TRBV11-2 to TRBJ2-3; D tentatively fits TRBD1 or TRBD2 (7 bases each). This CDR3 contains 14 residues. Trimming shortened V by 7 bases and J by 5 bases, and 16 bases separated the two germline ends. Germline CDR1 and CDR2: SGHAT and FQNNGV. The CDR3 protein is CASTRGGGRDTQYF. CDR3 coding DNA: TGTGCCAGCACCAGGGGGGGGGGGCGAGATACGCAGTATTTT.

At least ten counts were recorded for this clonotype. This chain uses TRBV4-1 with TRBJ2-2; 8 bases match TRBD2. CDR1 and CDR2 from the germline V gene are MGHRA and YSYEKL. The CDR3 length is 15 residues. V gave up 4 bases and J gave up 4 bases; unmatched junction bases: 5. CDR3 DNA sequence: TGCGCCAGCAGCCGACTTAGCGGGGTCACCGGGGAGCTGTTTTTT. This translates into CASSRLSGVTGELFF.

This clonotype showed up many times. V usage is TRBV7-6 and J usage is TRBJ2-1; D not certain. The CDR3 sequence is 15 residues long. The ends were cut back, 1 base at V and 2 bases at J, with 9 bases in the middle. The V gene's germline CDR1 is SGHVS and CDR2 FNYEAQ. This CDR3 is CASSLGSATYNEQFF. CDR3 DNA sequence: TGTGCCAGCAGCTTAGGGTCAGCCACCTACAATGAGCAGTTCTTC.

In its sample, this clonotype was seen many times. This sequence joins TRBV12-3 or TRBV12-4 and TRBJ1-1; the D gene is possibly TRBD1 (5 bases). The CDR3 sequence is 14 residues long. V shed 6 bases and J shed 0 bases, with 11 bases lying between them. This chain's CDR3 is CASSFTGLNTEAFF. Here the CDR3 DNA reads TGTGCCAGCAGCTTTACAGGTTTGAACACTGAAGCTTTCTTT.

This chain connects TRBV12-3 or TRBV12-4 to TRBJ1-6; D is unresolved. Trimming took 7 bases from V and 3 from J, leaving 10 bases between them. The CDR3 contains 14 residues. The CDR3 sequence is CASNLGSYNSPLHF. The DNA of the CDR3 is TGTGCCAGCAACCTTGGCAGCTATAATTCACCCCTCCACTTT.

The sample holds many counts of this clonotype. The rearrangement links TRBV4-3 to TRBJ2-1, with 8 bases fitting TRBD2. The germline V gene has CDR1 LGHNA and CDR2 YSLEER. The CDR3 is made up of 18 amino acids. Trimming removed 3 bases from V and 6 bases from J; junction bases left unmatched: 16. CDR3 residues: CASSHAPLGRGVLNEQFF. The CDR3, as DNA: TGCGCCAGCAGCCATGCACCCTTGGGGCGGGGGGTCCTCAATGAGCAGTTCTTC.

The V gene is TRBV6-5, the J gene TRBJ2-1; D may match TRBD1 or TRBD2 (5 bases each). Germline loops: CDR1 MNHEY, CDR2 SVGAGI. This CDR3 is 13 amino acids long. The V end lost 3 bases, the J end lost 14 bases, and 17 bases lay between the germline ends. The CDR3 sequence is CASSYMAGALEFF. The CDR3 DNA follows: TGTGCCAGCAGTTATATGGCCGGGGCCCTCGAGTTCTTC.

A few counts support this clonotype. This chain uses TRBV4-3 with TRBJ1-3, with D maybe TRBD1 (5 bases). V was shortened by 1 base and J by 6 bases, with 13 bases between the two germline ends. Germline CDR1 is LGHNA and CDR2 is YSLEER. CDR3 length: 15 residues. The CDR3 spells CASSQVTSGENTIYF. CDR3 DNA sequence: TGCGCCAGCAGCCAAGTTACGTCGGGGGAAAACACCATATATTTT.

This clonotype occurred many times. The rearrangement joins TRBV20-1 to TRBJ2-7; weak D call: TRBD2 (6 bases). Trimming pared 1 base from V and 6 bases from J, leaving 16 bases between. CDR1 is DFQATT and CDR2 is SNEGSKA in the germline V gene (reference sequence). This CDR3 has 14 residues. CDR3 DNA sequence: TGCAGTGCTAGAGGGCCGGGAGTGGGCGTCGAGCAGTACGTC. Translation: CSARGPGVGVEQYV.

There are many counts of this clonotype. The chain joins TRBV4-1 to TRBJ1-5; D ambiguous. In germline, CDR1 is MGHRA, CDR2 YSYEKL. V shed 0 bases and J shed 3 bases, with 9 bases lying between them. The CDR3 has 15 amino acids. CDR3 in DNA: TGCGCCAGCAGCCAAGATCCGGGGTACAATCAGCCCCAGCATTTT. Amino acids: CASSQDPGYNQPQHF.

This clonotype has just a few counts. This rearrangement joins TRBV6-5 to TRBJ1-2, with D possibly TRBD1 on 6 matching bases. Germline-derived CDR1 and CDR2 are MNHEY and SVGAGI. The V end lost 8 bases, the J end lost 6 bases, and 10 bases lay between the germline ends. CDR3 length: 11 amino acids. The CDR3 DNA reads TGTGCCAGCGGCGCAGGGGATGGCTACACCTTC. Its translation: CASGAGDGYTF.

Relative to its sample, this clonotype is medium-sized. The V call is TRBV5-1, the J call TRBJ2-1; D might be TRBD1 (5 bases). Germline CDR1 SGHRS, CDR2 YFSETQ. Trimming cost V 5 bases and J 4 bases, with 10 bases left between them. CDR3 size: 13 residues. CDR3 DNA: TGCGCCAGCAGATCAGGGCCGTACAATGAGCAGTTCTTC. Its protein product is CASRSGPYNEQFF.

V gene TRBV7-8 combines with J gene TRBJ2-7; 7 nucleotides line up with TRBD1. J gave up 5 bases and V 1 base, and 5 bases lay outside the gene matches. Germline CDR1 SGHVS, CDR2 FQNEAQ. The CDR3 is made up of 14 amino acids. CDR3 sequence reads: CASSLVDRANEQYF. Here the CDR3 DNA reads TGTGCCAGCAGCTTAGTTGACAGGGCCAACGAGCAGTACTTC. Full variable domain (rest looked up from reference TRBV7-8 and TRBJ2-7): GAGVSQSPRYKVAKRGQDVALRCDPISGHVSLFWYQQALGQGPEFLTYFQNEAQLDKSGLPSDRFFAERPEGSVSTLKIQRTQQEDSAVYLCASSLVDRANEQYFGPGTRLTVT.

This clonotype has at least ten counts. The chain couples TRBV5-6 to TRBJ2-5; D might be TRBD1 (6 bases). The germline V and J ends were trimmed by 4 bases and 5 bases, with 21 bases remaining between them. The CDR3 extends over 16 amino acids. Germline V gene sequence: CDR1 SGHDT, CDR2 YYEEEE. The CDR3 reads CASSISEGETKETQYF. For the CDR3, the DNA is TGTGCCAGCAGCATTTCTGAGGGGGAAACCAAGGAGACCCAGTACTTC. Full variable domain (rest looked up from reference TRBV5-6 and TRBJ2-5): DAGVTQSPTHLIKTRGQQVTLRCSPKSGHDTVSWYQQALGQGPQFIFQYYEEEERQRGNFPDRFSGHQFPNYSSELNVNALLLGDSALYLCASSISEGETKETQYFGPGTRLLVL.

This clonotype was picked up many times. This CDR3 reads CASRASGGANTQYF. CDR3 coding DNA: TGTGCCAGCAGAGCTAGCGGGGGGGCGAATACGCAGTATTTT. This rearrangement joins TRBV27 to TRBJ2-3; 12 nucleotides agree with TRBD2. V shed 6 bases and J 7 bases; nucleotides not matched to a gene: 5. Germline V lookup: CDR1 MNHEY, CDR2 SMNVEV (reference sequence). This CDR3 is built from 14 residues.

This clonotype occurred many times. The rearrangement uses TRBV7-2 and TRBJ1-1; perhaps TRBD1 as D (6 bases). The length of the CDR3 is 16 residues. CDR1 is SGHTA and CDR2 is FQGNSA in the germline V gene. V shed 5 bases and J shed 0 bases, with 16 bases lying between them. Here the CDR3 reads CASSEEQGPLNTEAFF. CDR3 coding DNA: TGTGCCAGCAGCGAAGAACAGGGCCCGTTGAACACTGAAGCTTTCTTT.

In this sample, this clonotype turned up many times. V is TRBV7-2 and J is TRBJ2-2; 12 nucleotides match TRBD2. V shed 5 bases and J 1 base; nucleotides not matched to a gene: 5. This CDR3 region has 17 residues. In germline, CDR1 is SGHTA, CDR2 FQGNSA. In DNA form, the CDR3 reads TGTGCCAGCAGCACGGAGGGACTAGCGGGGAACACCGGGGAGCTGTTTTTT. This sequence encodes CASSTEGLAGNTGELFF.

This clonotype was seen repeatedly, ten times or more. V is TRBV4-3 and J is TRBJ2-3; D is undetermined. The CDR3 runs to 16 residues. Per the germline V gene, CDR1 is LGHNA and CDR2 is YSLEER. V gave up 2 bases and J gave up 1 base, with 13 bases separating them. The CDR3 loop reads CASSQSSVSGTDTQYF. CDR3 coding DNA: TGCGCCAGCAGCCAATCTAGTGTCTCGGGCACAGATACGCAGTATTTT.

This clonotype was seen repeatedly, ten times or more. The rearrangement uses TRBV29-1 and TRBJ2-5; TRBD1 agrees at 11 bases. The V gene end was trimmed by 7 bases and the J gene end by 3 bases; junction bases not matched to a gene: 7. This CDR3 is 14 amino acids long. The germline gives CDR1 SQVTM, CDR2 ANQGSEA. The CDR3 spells CSDLDRGLEETQYF. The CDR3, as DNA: TGCAGCGACCTGGACAGGGGGCTTGAAGAGACCCAGTACTTC.

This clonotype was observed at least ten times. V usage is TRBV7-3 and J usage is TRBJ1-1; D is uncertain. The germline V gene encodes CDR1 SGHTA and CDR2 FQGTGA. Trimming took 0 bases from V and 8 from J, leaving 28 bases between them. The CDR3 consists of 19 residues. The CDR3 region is CASSLTAYSVRRLKLEAFF. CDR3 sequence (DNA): TGTGCCAGCAGCTTAACAGCTTACTCGGTCAGACGACTAAAACTCGAAGCTTTCTTT.

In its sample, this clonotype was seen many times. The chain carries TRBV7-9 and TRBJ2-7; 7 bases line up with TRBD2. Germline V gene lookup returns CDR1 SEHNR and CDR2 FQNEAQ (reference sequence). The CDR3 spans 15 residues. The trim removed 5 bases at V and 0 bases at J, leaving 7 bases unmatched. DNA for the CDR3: TGTGCCAGCAGCCCCGGGGAGGGATCCTCCTACGAGCAGTACTTC. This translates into CASSPGEGSSYEQYF. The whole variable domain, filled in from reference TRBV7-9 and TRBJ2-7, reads DTGVSQNPRHKITKRGQNVTFRCDPISEHNRLYWYRQTLGQGPEFLTYFQNEAQLEKSRLLSDRFSAERPKGSFSTLEIQRTEQGDSAMYLCASSPGEGSSYEQYFGPGTRLTVT.

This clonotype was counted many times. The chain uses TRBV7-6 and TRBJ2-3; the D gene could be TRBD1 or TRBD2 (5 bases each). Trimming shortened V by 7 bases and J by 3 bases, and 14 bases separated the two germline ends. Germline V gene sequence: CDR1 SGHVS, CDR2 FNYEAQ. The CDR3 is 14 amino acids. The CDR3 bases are TGTGCCAGCACCCCGGGGTGGGGGACAGATACGCAGTATTTT. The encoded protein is CASTPGWGTDTQYF. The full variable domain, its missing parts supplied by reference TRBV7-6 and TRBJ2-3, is GAGVSQSPRYKVTKRGQDVALRCDPISGHVSLYWYRQALGQGPEFLTYFNYEAQQDKSGLPNDRFSAERPEGSISTLTIQRTEQRDSAMYRCASTPGWGTDTQYFGPGTRLTVL.

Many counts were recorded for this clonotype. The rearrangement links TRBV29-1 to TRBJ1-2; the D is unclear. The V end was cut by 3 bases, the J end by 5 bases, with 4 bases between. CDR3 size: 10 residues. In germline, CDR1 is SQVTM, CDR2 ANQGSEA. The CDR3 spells CSVEDYGYTF. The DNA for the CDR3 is TGCAGCGTTGAGGATTATGGCTACACCTTC.